The 7 T cell receptor beta chains below were found in one sample sequenced in a study of T cell responses to AZD1222 COVID-19 vaccine (dated by TCRdb to the early 2020s). According to the study, the label for this sample's time point signals: baseline before first vaccination. Library preparation employed the immunoSEQ multiplex PCR assay. As stored in TCRdb, this immuneACCESS dataset retains in-frame rearrangements with V and J assigned. A fraction of the clones does not appear; measured against another copy, unresolved V genes explain less than half of the discrepancy, and the remainder lacks a known reason. The sample table records approximately 130,000 clones; over 90% of these occur just once. 0.75% to 0.95% of the sample belongs to the ten largest clones. This specimen consisted of peripheral blood, obtained on day 0 of AZD1222 vaccination. The receptors were sampled from an adult in good health.

This rearrangement joins TRBV5-5 to TRBJ2-1; D is perhaps TRBD1 (6 bases). The ends were cut back, 1 base at V and 9 bases at J, with 11 bases in the middle. Germline V gene lookup returns CDR1 SGHKS and CDR2 YYEKEE (reference sequence). The CDR3 has 13 residues. CDR3 nucleotides: TGTGCCAGCAGCTTGCCTGACAGGATTGAGCAGTTCTTC. It is translated as CASSLPDRIEQFF.

The chain combines TRBV24-1 with TRBJ1-3; a possible D gene is TRBD1 (5 bases). V lost 5 bases and J lost 2, with 21 bases in between. Germline lookup yields CDR1 KGHDR and CDR2 SFDVKD. The CDR3 has 18 amino acids. The CDR3 reads CATSAYRVRGEAGNTIYF. The CDR3 nucleotides are TGTGCCACCAGTGCCTATCGTGTAAGAGGGGAGGCTGGAAACACCATATATTTT.

The genes are TRBV14 and TRBJ1-3, with D perhaps TRBD1 (6 bases). Germline V gives CDR1 SGHDN, CDR2 FVKESK. The ends were cut back, 6 bases at V and 5 bases at J, with 17 bases in the middle. CDR3 length: 15 residues. CDR3 protein: CASSTSGAGRNTIYF. DNA for the CDR3: TGTGCCAGCAGTACGTCAGGGGCGGGCAGAAACACCATATATTTT. Full variable domain (remainder filled in from reference TRBV14 and TRBJ1-3): EAGVTQFPSHSVIEKGQTVTLRCDPISGHDNLYWYRRVMGKEIKFLLHFVKESKQDESGMPNNRFLAERTGGTYSTLKVQPAELEDSGVYFCASSTSGAGRNTIYFGEGSWLTVV.

The chain carries TRBV4-1 and TRBJ1-6, with a possible D match to TRBD1 (6 bases). Trimming removed 3 bases from V and 7 bases from J, with 13 bases in between. Germline CDR1 MGHRA, CDR2 YSYEKL. The CDR3 contains 15 residues. The CDR3 here is CASSQLRGLNSPLHF. The CDR3 nucleotides are TGCGCCAGCAGCCAGCTCAGGGGTCTCAATTCACCCCTCCACTTT.

The J gene is TRBJ2-1, the V gene TRBV7-9; 12 bases fit TRBD2. The V gene's germline CDR1 is SEHNR and CDR2 FQNEAQ (reference sequence). CDR3 length: 16 amino acids. After removal of 1 base from V and 9 bases from J, the junction contained 7 bases not matched to a gene. In DNA, the CDR3 is TGTGCCAGCAGCTTAGGTGCTAGCGGGGGGGACACTGAGCAGTTCTTC. Protein product: CASSLGASGGDTEQFF.

The chain recombines TRBV12-5 with TRBJ1-5, with TRBD1 identical over 7 bases. This CDR3 is 15 amino acids long. J gave up 5 bases and V 3 bases, and 7 bases lay outside the gene matches. Germline values: CDR1 LGHNT, CDR2 FRNRAP. CDR3 residues: CASGLTGDRHQPQHF. CDR3 sequence (DNA): TGTGCTAGTGGTTTAACAGGGGATCGGCATCAGCCCCAGCATTTT.

This sequence joins TRBV29-1 and TRBJ1-5; 8 nucleotides match TRBD1. Unmatched junction bases numbered 8, after V lost 7 bases and J lost 6 bases. The CDR3 is 13 amino acids. CDR1 is SQVTM, CDR2 ANQGSEA, per germline. The CDR3 spells CSGSRGRGQPQHF. The CDR3 DNA reads TGCAGCGGCTCCAGGGGGCGAGGTCAGCCCCAGCATTTT.